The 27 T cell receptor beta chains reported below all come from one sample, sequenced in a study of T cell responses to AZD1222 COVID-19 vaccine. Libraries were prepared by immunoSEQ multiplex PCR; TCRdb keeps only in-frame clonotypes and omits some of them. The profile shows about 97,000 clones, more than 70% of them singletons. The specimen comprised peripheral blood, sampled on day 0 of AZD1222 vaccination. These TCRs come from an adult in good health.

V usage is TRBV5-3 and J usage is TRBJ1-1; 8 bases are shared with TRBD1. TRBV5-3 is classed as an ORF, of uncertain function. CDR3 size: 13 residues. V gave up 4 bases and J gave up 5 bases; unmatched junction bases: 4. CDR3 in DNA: TGTGCCAGAAGCGAGGACAGGGTTACTGAAGCTTTCTTT. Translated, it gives CARSEDRVTEAFF.

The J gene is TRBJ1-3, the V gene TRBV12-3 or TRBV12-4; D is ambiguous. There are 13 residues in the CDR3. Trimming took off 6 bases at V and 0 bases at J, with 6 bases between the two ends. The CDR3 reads CASREISGNTIYF. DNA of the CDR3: TGTGCCAGCAGAGAGATCTCTGGAAACACCATATATTTT.

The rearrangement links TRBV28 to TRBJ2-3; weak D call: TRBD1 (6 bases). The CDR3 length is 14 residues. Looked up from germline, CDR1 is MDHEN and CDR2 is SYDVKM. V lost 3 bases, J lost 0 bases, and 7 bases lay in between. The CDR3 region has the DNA TGTGCCAGCAGTTTGGGGGCTAGCACAGATACGCAGTATTTT. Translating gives CASSLGASTDTQYF.

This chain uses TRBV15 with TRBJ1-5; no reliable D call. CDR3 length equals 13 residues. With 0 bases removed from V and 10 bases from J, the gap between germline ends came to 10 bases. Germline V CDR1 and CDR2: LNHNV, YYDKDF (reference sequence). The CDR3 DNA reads TGTGCCACCAGCAGAGATTGGGAGAAACCCCAGCATTTT. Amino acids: CATSRDWEKPQHF. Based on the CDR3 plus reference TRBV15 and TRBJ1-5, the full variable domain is DAMVIQNPRYQVTQFGKPVTLSCSQTLNHNVMYWYQQKSSQAPKLLFHYYDKDFNNEADTPDNFQSRRPNTSFCFLDIRSPGLGDTAMYLCATSRDWEKPQHFGDGTRLSIL.

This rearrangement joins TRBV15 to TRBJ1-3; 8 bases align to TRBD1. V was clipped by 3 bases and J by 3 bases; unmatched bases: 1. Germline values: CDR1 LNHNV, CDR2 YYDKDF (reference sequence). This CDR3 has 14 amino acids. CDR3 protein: CATSRGTGGNTIYF. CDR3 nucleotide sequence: TGTGCCACCAGCAGGGGGACAGGTGGAAACACCATATATTTT.

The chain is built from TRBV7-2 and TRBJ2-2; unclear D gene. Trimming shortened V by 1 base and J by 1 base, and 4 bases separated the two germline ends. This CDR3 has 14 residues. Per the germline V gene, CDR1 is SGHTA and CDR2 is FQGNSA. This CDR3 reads CASSLGQNTGELFF. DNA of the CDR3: TGTGCCAGCAGCTTAGGGCAGAACACCGGGGAGCTGTTTTTT.

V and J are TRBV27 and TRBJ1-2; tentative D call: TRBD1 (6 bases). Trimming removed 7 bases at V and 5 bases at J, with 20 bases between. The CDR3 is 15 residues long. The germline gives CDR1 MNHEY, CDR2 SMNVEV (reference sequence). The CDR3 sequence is CASTKLAGAGYGYTF. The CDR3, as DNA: TGTGCCAGCACTAAACTTGCGGGGGCAGGGTATGGCTACACCTTC.

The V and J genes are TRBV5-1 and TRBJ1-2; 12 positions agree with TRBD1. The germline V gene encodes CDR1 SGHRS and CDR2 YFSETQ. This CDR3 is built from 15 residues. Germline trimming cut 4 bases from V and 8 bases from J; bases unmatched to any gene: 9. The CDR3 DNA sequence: TGCGCCAGCAGCGGCGGGACAGGGGGCGTTTGGGGCTACACCTTC. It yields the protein CASSGGTGGVWGYTF.

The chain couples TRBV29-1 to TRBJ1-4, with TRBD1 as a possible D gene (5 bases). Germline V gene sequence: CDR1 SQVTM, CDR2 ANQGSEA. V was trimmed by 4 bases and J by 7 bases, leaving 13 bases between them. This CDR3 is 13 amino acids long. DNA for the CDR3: TGCAGCGTTGGTTCGGGGGGAAGTGAAAAACTGTTTTTT. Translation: CSVGSGGSEKLFF.

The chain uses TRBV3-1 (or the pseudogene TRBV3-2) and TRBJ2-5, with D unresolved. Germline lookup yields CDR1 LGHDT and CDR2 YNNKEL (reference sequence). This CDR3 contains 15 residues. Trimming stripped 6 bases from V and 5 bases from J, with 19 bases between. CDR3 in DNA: TGTGCCAGCAGTGCCGTGTCCAGTAGCTCGGAGACCCAGTACTTC. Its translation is CASSAVSSSSETQYF.

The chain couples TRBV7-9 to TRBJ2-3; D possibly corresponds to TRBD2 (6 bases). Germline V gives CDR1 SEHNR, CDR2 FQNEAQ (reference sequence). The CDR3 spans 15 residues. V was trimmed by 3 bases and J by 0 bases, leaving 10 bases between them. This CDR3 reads CASSLRTTSTDTQYF. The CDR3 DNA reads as TGTGCCAGCAGCTTGCGGACTACTAGCACAGATACGCAGTATTTT.

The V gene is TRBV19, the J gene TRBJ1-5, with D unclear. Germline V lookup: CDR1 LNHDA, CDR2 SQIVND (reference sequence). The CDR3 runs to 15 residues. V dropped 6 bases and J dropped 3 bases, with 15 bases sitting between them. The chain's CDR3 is CASRPKGGDNQPQHF. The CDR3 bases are TGTGCCAGTAGACCCAAGGGTGGAGACAATCAGCCCCAGCATTTT.

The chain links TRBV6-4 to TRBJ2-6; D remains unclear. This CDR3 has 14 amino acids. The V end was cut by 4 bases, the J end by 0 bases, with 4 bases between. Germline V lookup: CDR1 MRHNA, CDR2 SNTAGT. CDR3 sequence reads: CASSAVSGANVLTF. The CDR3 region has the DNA TGTGCCAGCAGTGCGGTCTCTGGGGCCAACGTCCTGACTTTC.

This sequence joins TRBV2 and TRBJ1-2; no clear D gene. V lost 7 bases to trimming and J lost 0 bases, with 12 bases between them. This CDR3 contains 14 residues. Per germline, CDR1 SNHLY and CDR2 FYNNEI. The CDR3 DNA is TGTGCCAGCAAGGAGTGGTCAGCTAACTATGGCTACACCTTC. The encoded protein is CASKEWSANYGYTF.

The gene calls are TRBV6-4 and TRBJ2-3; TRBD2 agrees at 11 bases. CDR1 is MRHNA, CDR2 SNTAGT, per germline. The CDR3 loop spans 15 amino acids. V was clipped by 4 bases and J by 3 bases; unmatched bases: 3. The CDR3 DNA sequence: TGTGCCAGCAGTGCCCTAGCGGGGGGTACAGATACGCAGTATTTT. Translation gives CASSALAGGTDTQYF.

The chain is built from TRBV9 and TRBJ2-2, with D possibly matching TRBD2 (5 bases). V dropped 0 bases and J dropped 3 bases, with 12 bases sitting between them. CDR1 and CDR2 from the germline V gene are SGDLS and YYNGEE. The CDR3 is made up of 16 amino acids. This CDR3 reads CASSVDPGSDTGELFF. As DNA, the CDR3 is TGTGCCAGCAGCGTAGATCCGGGGTCCGACACCGGGGAGCTGTTTTTT.

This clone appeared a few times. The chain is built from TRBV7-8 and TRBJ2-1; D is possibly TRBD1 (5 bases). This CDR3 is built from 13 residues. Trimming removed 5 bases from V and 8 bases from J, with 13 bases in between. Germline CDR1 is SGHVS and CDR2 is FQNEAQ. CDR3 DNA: TGTGCCAGCAGCCCCCCCAGCAGGGATGAGCAGTTCTTC. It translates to CASSPPSRDEQFF.

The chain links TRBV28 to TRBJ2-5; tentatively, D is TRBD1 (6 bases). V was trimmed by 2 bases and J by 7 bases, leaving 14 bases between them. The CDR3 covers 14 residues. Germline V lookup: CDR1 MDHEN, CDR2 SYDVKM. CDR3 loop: CASSLLGGSGTQYF. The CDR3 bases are TGTGCCAGCAGTTTACTTGGGGGCTCGGGGACCCAGTACTTC. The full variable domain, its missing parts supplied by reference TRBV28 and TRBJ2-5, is DVKVTQSSRYLVKRTGEKVFLECVQDMDHENMFWYRQDPGLGLRLIYFSYDVKMKEKGDIPEGYSVSREKKERFSLILESASTNQTSMYLCASSLLGGSGTQYFGPGTRLLVL.

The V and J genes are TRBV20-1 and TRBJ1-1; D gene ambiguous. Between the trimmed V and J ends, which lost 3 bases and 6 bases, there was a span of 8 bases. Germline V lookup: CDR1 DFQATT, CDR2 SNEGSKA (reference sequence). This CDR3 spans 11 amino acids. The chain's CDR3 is CSASVWAEAFF. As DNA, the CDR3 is TGCAGTGCTAGTGTTTGGGCTGAAGCTTTCTTT.

The CDR3, as DNA: TGTGCCAGCAGTGATTTGGACAGGGGGGCCGGGGAGCTGTTTTTT. It translates to CASSDLDRGAGELFF. The rearrangement links TRBV9 to TRBJ2-2; 10 bases line up with TRBD1. The CDR3 loop spans 15 amino acids. CDR1 is SGDLS and CDR2 is YYNGEE in the germline V gene. After removal of 5 bases from V and 6 bases from J, the junction contained 7 bases not matched to a gene.

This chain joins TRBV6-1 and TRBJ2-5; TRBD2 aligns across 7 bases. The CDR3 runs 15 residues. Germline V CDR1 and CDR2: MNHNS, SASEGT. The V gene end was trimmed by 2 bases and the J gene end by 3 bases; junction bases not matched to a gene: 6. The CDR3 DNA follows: TGTGCCAGCAGTGAAAATAGACTAGCCGAAGAGACCCAGTACTTC. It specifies CASSENRLAEETQYF.

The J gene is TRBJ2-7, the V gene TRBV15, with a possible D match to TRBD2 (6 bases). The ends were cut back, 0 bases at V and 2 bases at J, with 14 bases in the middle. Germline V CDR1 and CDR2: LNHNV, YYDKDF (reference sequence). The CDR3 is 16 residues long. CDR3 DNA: TGTGCCACCAGCAGAGATCCGGGGCGGGAAGCCTACGAGCAGTACTTC. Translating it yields CATSRDPGREAYEQYF.

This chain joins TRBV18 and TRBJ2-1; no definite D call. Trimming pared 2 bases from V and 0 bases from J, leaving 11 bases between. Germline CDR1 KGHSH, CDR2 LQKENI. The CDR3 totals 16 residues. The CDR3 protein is CASSPNPQSSYNEQFF. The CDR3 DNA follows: TGTGCCAGCTCACCAAACCCTCAGAGCTCCTACAATGAGCAGTTCTTC.

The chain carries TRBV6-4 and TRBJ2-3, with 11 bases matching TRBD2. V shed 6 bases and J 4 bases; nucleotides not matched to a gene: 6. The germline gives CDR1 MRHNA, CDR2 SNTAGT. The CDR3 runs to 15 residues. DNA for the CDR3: TGTGCCAGCAGCCTCACTAGCGGGGGATCAGATACGCAGTATTTT. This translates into CASSLTSGGSDTQYF.

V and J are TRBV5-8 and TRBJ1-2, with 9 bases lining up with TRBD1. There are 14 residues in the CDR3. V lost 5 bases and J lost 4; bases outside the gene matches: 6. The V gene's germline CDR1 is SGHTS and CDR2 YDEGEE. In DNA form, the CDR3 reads TGTGCCAGCAGAGGGACAGGGCTTTTCTATGGCTACACCTTC. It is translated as CASRGTGLFYGYTF.

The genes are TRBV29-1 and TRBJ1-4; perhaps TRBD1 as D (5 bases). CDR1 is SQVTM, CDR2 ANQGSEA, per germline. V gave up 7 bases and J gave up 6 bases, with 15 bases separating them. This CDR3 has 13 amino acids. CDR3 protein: CSAYETADEKLFF. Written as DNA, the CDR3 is TGCAGCGCATATGAGACAGCCGATGAAAAACTGTTTTTT.

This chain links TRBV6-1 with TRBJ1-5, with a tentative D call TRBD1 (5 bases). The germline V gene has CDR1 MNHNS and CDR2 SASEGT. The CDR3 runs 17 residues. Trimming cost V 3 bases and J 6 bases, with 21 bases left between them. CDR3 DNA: TGTGCCAGCAGTGATCTGGGCAGGGTAAGGCATGGTCAGCCCCAGCATTTT. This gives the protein CASSDLGRVRHGQPQHF.